This T cell receptor beta chain was identified during a study of CD8+CD57+ T cells in acquired aplastic anemia. About the research overall: Healthy donors gave 10 million or so reads on average for CD4+ cells.

Profiling of TCR beta VDJ combinations and CDR3 sequences used genomic DNA as template. Each CDR3 protein is one row after TCRdb ran MiXCR on the reads. This sample carries hundreds of thousands of distinct CDR3 sequences, roughly 68% of them seen once, and the ten largest clones take approximately 4%. Germline CDR1 and CDR2: LGHNA and YNFKEQ. The V gene lost 0 bases and the J gene lost 6 bases, with 11 bases spanning the gap. The CDR3 runs 15 residues. This clonotype has a count of ten or more. The target antigen is unknown. The study's findings and limits: The same twenty-nine CD8+ CDR3 sequences occurred in patients and in controls.

The chain carries TRBV4-2 and TRBJ1-4; D possibly corresponds to TRBD1 (5 bases). The receptor's source is a human donor in good health, serving as a control. Input material: sorted CD4+, CD8+, or CD8+CD57+ T cells (not recorded which) from PBMCs. The CDR3 nucleotides are TGTGCCAGCAGCCAAGATCGGGGGACGGATGAAAAACTGTTTTTT. The encoded protein is CASSQDRGTDEKLFF.